This T cell receptor (beta chain) was documented in a study of T cells after yellow fever vaccination. Whole-study results and caveats: Though it reached lower strength, the secondary response hit its peak faster, day 5 versus 15. A minor fraction of clonotypes spanned both CD4 and CD8 compartments.

V was pared by 7 bases and J by 4 bases, with 11 bases of the junction left unmatched. The CDR3 loop spans 15 amino acids. Germline V lookup: CDR1 SGHRS, CDR2 YFSETQ. This clonotype was seen a handful of times. As yet, its antigen is unknown. TCRdb reprocessed the 5' RACE reads with MiXCR, giving one entry per CDR3 protein. The table records about 350,000 distinct CDR3 sequences, 7% to 10% of them present only once. The sample here was PBMCs, taken more than 40 days after the first yellow fever vaccination. The chain links TRBV5-1 to TRBJ2-5, with TRBD1 matching 9 bases. This receptor was obtained from a man younger than 30 who received the YFV17D yellow fever vaccine. This chain's CDR3 is CASAQVGTGIETQYF. Written as DNA, the CDR3 is TGCGCCAGCGCTCAAGTCGGGACAGGGATAGAGACCCAGTACTTC.